This TCR beta chain was found in a study of graft-versus-host responses after intestinal transplantation. Germline-derived CDR1 and CDR2 are SQVTM and ANQGSEA. The V gene lost 5 bases and the J gene lost 2 bases, with 9 bases spanning the gap. CDR3 length: 12 amino acids. Broader study findings: Those patients showing graft-donor T cell macrochimerism displayed high graft-versus-host to host-versus-graft clonal ratios in allografts. The recipient marrow held GvH clones, and some of them showed up first in ileum or blood.

Clones were read by immunoSEQ multiplex PCR, and TCRdb kept only the in-frame ones, dropping some. The sample carries about 120,000 clones, approximately 90% recorded once. To note about this clone: No antigen is known for it.

The chain combines TRBV29-1 with TRBJ1-1; a possible D gene is TRBD1 (5 bases). This TCR was recovered from a human donor who received an intestinal transplant. The starting material was unstimulated CD4+ T cells sorted from spleen or lymph node cells, obtained before intestinal transplant. This chain's CDR3 is CSVRRGNTEAFF. The CDR3, as DNA: TGCAGCGTTCGGAGGGGAAACACTGAAGCTTTCTTT.